A single sample is the source of the 29 T cell receptor beta chains below, sequenced in a study of T cell responses to AZD1222 COVID-19 vaccine. TCRdb keeps only in-frame clones here, not all; method: immunoSEQ multiplex PCR. Counted here are some 80,000 clones, approximately 90% occurring once; the ten biggest clones make up 3% to 3.5%. Sequences were derived from peripheral blood, sampled 28 days after the second AZD1222 dose. These receptor sequences come from an adult who received the AZD1222 COVID-19 vaccine.

This chain uses TRBV9 with TRBJ2-7; the match to TRBD2 covers 10 bases. The V gene's germline CDR1 is SGDLS and CDR2 YYNGEE. The CDR3 is 19 residues long. Germline trimming cut 4 bases from V and 3 bases from J; bases unmatched to any gene: 19. The CDR3 sequence is CASSPRAGNSGGYVYEQYF. DNA of the CDR3: TGTGCCAGCAGCCCCCGAGCCGGAAATAGCGGGGGGTATGTCTACGAGCAGTACTTC.

This clone was seen a few times. The rearrangement joins TRBV10-3 to TRBJ1-5, with 7 nucleotides matching TRBD1. V shed 4 bases, J shed 3 bases, and the junction held 3 bases outside the gene matches. CDR3 length equals 14 residues. Looked up from germline, CDR1 is ENHRY and CDR2 is SYGVKD. This CDR3 is CAISAGQSNQPQHF. The CDR3 bases are TGTGCCATCAGTGCGGGACAGTCCAATCAGCCCCAGCATTTT.

This clone was counted a few times. The chain combines TRBV27 with TRBJ2-2; D may be TRBD2 (5 bases). Trimming took off 8 bases at V and 7 bases at J, with 14 bases between the two ends. Per the germline V gene, CDR1 is MNHEY and CDR2 is SMNVEV (reference sequence). The CDR3 length is 13 residues. The DNA of the CDR3 is TGTGCCAGCGGACCATCGGGGATCGGGGAGCTGTTTTTT. Translating it yields CASGPSGIGELFF.

With regard to this clone: This sample also contains other DNA sequences that code for the same CDR3. The V and J genes are TRBV11-3 and TRBJ1-1; TRBD1 matches at 9 bases. The ends lost 4 bases at V and 1 base at J; junction bases unmatched: 4. Germline V CDR1 and CDR2: SGHNT, YENEEA. There are 15 residues in the CDR3. The DNA of the CDR3 is TGTGCCAGCAGCTCCCGACAGGGGGGGAACACTGAAGCTTTCTTT. Translating gives CASSSRQGGNTEAFF.

A single count supports this clone. The chain couples TRBV19 to TRBJ2-1, with D hard to call. V shed 4 bases and J shed 11 bases, with 9 bases lying between them. Germline loops: CDR1 LNHDA, CDR2 SQIVND (reference sequence). The CDR3 is 11 residues long. The DNA for the CDR3 is TGTGCCAGTAGTACGCCCCTGAAGCAGTTCTTC. Residues: CASSTPLKQFF.

The genes are TRBV6-5 and TRBJ2-5; weak D call: TRBD1 (6 bases). V shed 5 bases and J shed 2 bases, with 12 bases lying between them. Germline assignment: CDR1 MNHEY and CDR2 SVGAGI. CDR3 size: 14 residues. The CDR3 DNA follows: TGTGCCAGCAGTCCCGACAGGTTTCAAGAGACCCAGTACTTC. Amino acid sequence: CASSPDRFQETQYF.

The chain couples TRBV7-9 to TRBJ2-2; D unclear. Germline V gene lookup returns CDR1 SEHNR and CDR2 FQNEAQ (reference sequence). V lost 5 bases and J 5 bases, leaving 18 bases between the germline ends. This CDR3 comprises 16 residues. DNA for the CDR3: TGTGCCAGCAGCACAAGGAGAACTAACCAAACCGGGGAGCTGTTTTTT. This gives the protein CASSTRRTNQTGELFF.

The chain uses TRBV6-5 and TRBJ1-6, with unresolved D. Germline loops: CDR1 MNHEY, CDR2 SVGAGI. The ends were cut back, 6 bases at V and 7 bases at J, with 13 bases in the middle. This CDR3 has 14 residues. For the CDR3, the DNA is TGTGCCAGCAGCCTCAGTCGGGGAAATTCACCCCTCCACTTT. Its translation is CASSLSRGNSPLHF.

The J gene is TRBJ1-6, the V gene TRBV6-6; 11 bases match TRBD1. J lost 10 bases, V lost 5 bases, and 7 bases had no gene match. CDR1 is MNHNY, CDR2 SVGAGI, per germline (reference sequence). The CDR3 consists of 15 residues. The CDR3 spells CASSRDRGGESPLHF. The CDR3 nucleotides are TGTGCCAGCAGTAGGGACAGGGGGGGTGAGTCACCCCTCCACTTT.

This clone appeared once. V usage is TRBV5-1 and J usage is TRBJ1-2; tentatively, D is TRBD1 (5 bases). CDR3 size: 14 residues. Germline V gene lookup returns CDR1 SGHRS and CDR2 YFSETQ. The V end was cut by 4 bases, the J end by 4 bases, with 14 bases between. The CDR3 sequence: CASSTGGGSYGYTF. In nucleotides, the CDR3 is TGCGCCAGCAGCACAGGTGGCGGTAGCTATGGCTACACCTTC.

The chain has TRBV6-2 or TRBV6-3 and TRBJ2-1; D gene unclear. The CDR3 runs 14 residues. Trimming removed 2 bases at V and 6 bases at J, with 11 bases between. CDR1 MNHEY and CDR2 SVGEGT come from the germline V gene. The CDR3 region is CASSYGPFSNEQFF. Written as DNA, the CDR3 is TGTGCCAGCAGTTACGGCCCCTTTTCCAATGAGCAGTTCTTC.

The chain has TRBV12-5 and TRBJ2-3; the D gene is possibly TRBD1 (7 bases). Trimming removed 5 bases from V and 3 bases from J, with 21 bases in between. The length of the CDR3 is 17 residues. In germline, CDR1 is LGHNT, CDR2 FRNRAP. In DNA, the CDR3 is TGTGCTAGTGGTCGCGACAGGGCGGGGTTTGGTACAGATACGCAGTATTTT. This codes for CASGRDRAGFGTDTQYF.

This clone has just one count. The chain combines TRBV7-9 with TRBJ2-2, with TRBD1 as a possible D gene (5 bases). V gave up 6 bases and J gave up 6 bases, with 8 bases separating them. The germline V gene has CDR1 SEHNR and CDR2 FQNEAQ (reference sequence). This CDR3 region has 12 residues. In DNA, the CDR3 is TGTGCCAGCAGGGGGCAGTCCGGGGAGCTGTTTTTT. Its translation: CASRGQSGELFF.

The chain carries TRBV5-1 and TRBJ2-2; perhaps D is TRBD1 or TRBD2 (5 bases each). Trimming removed 5 bases from V and 6 bases from J, with 8 bases in between. The CDR3 consists of 12 residues. Looked up from germline, CDR1 is SGHRS and CDR2 is YFSETQ. The CDR3 is CASRGVPGELFF. The CDR3 region has the DNA TGCGCCAGCAGGGGGGTGCCCGGGGAGCTGTTTTTT.

V is TRBV7-8 and J is TRBJ1-1, with D unresolved. CDR1 and CDR2 from the germline V gene are SGHVS and FQNEAQ. The CDR3 is 14 amino acids. The V end was cut by 4 bases, the J end by 8 bases, with 17 bases between. CDR3 DNA sequence: TGTGCCAGCAGCTGGAGTGGGAAAGAAACCGAAGCTTTCTTT. It encodes CASSWSGKETEAFF.

This clone was detected once. This chain joins TRBV29-1 and TRBJ1-1; possible D gene TRBD1, 5 bases. The length of the CDR3 is 12 residues. Germline V lookup: CDR1 SQVTM, CDR2 ANQGSEA. The V gene lost 3 bases and the J gene lost 4 bases, with 9 bases spanning the gap. The CDR3 bases are TGCAGCGTTGATCGGGGGTCCACTGAAGCTTTCTTT. It translates to CSVDRGSTEAFF.

The V gene is TRBV19, the J gene TRBJ1-4, with D perhaps TRBD1 (6 bases). Trimming removed 7 bases from V and 8 bases from J, with 20 bases in between. Per germline, CDR1 LNHDA and CDR2 SQIVND (reference sequence). The CDR3 has 15 residues. The CDR3 DNA follows: TGTGCCAGTAACACGCTTGGAGGGGGGTACGAAAAACTGTTTTTT. Encoded protein: CASNTLGGGYEKLFF.

The chain has TRBV21-1 and TRBJ1-1; the DNA was not used to check the table's D call, TRBD1. TRBV21-1 is a pseudogene segment. The CDR3 totals 12 residues. The CDR3 bases are TGTGCCAGTCGGGACAGACCAGCAGAAGCTTTCTTT. This encodes CASRDRPAEAFF.

The gene calls are TRBV7-8 and TRBJ2-3; maybe TRBD2 (6 bases). V was shortened by 10 bases and J by 0 bases, with 14 bases between the two germline ends. The CDR3 sequence is 14 residues long. Looked up from germline, CDR1 is SGHVS and CDR2 is FQNEAQ. This chain's CDR3 is CATHPGTSTDTQYF. The CDR3 bases are TGTGCCACCCACCCCGGGACTAGCACAGATACGCAGTATTTT.

The chain employs TRBV6-2 or TRBV6-3 and TRBJ2-7, with TRBD1 as a possible D gene (5 bases). The V end lost 6 bases, the J end lost 4 bases, and 13 bases lay between the germline ends. The length of the CDR3 is 13 residues. Per the germline V gene, CDR1 is MNHEY and CDR2 is SVGEGT. This CDR3 is CASSSDRAYEQYF. CDR3 coding DNA: TGTGCCAGCAGCTCCGACAGAGCTTACGAGCAGTACTTC.

V is TRBV5-1 and J is TRBJ1-5; D possibly corresponds to TRBD1 (6 bases). V lost 4 bases and J 7 bases, leaving 15 bases between the germline ends. This CDR3 contains 14 residues. Germline V gene data show CDR1 as SGHRS and CDR2 as YFSETQ. The CDR3 nucleotides read TGCGCCAGCAGCCTAGAAGGGGGGGGACAGCCCCAGCATTTT. It specifies CASSLEGGGQPQHF.

The J gene is TRBJ2-7, the V gene TRBV7-2, with TRBD2 identical over 12 bases. CDR1 is SGHTA, CDR2 FQGNSA, per germline. The CDR3 has 16 amino acids. J lost 3 bases, V lost 5 bases, and 8 bases had no gene match. DNA for the CDR3: TGTGCCAGCAGCACACGACTAGCGGGAGCCCACTACGAGCAGTACTTC. It is translated as CASSTRLAGAHYEQYF.

The CDR3 protein is CASSLAVVGEQFF. The CDR3 DNA is TGTGCCAGCAGCTTAGCGGTGGTAGGTGAGCAGTTCTTC. V gene TRBV7-2 combines with J gene TRBJ2-1; D is ambiguous. Germline assignment: CDR1 SGHTA and CDR2 FQGNSA. V was shortened by 0 bases and J by 9 bases, with 9 bases between the two germline ends. This CDR3 has 13 amino acids.

The V gene is TRBV7-9, the J gene TRBJ1-5; D is unresolved. This CDR3 comprises 13 residues. V gave up 6 bases and J gave up 5 bases, with 11 bases separating them. Germline V CDR1 and CDR2: SEHNR, FQNEAQ (reference sequence). The DNA of the CDR3 is TGTGCCAGCAGGGGCTGGGTATATCAGCCCCAGCATTTT. Its translation is CASRGWVYQPQHF.

As for this clone: This same CDR3 is encoded by further DNA sequences in the sample. J is TRBJ2-2 and V is TRBV2; D uncertain. The CDR3 runs 15 residues. Germline V gives CDR1 SNHLY, CDR2 FYNNEI. V was trimmed by 4 bases and J by 1 base, leaving 10 bases between them. Here the CDR3 reads CASSVSHLNTGELFF. The CDR3 DNA reads TGTGCCAGCAGTGTGAGTCATCTGAACACCGGGGAGCTGTTTTTT. Drawing the rest from reference TRBV2 and TRBJ2-2, the complete variable domain is EPEVTQTPSHQVTQMGQEVILRCVPISNHLYFYWYRQILGQKVEFLVSFYNNEISEKSEIFDDQFSVERPDGSNFTLKIRSTKLEDSAMYFCASSVSHLNTGELFFGEGSRLTVL.

The chain uses TRBV20-1 and TRBJ2-3; no reliable D call. V was shortened by 6 bases and J by 10 bases, with 14 bases between the two germline ends. The germline V gene encodes CDR1 DFQATT and CDR2 SNEGSKA (reference sequence). The CDR3 runs 11 residues. The CDR3 sequence is CSAASRPSQYF. DNA of the CDR3: TGCAGTGCGGCATCCAGGCCCTCGCAGTATTTT.

J is TRBJ2-7 and V is TRBV23-1; D remains ambiguous. TRBV23-1 is annotated as an ORF whose role is uncertain. V was shortened by 4 bases and J by 10 bases, with 14 bases between the two germline ends. This CDR3 comprises 12 residues. CDR3 nucleotide sequence: TGCGCCAGCAGTCCTCTCCCCGGAGTTCAGTACTTC. Its translation: CASSPLPGVQYF.

The genes are TRBV5-1 and TRBJ1-2, with D possibly TRBD1 on 6 matching bases. Trimming removed 3 bases from V and 0 bases from J, with 9 bases in between. Per the germline V gene, CDR1 is SGHRS and CDR2 is YFSETQ. The CDR3 spans 14 residues. DNA for the CDR3: TGCGCCAGCAGCTACAGGGAAGCTAACTATGGCTACACCTTC. It translates to CASSYREANYGYTF. Full variable domain (rest looked up from reference TRBV5-1 and TRBJ1-2): KAGVTQTPRYLIKTRGQQVTLSCSPISGHRSVSWYQQTPGQGLQFLFEYFSETQRNKGNFPGRFSGRQFSNSRSEMNVSTLELGDSALYLCASSYREANYGYTFGSGTRLTVV.

The rearrangement joins TRBV7-2 to TRBJ1-2; perhaps TRBD1 as D (5 bases). V shed 1 base and J shed 5 bases, with 14 bases lying between them. Germline V CDR1 and CDR2: SGHTA, FQGNSA. The CDR3 spans 15 residues. The CDR3 DNA follows: TGTGCCAGCAGCTTAGTGGTCGGGGCGTCATATGGCTACACCTTC. It codes for CASSLVVGASYGYTF.